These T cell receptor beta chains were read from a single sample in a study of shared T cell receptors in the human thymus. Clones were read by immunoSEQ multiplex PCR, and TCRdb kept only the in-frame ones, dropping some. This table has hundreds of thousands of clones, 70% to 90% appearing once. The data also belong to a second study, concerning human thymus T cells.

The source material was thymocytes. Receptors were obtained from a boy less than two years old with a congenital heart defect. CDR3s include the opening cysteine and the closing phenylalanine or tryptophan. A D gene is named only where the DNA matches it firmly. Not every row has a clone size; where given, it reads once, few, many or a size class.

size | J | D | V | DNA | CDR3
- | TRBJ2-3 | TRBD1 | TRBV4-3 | TGCGCCAGCAGCCAGACAGGGTTGGGCACAGATACGCAGTATTTT | CASSQTGLGTDTQYF
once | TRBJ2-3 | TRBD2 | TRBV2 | TGTGCCACCCCGGGGGAGGGATCGACAGATACGCAGTATTTT | CATPGEGSTDTQYF
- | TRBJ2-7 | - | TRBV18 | TGTGCCAGCTCCCCTGGGGGGGCTAGGGACGAGCAGTACTTC | CASSPGGARDEQYF
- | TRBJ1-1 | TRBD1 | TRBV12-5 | TGTGCTAGTGGCCAGGACAGGGGGCGGGGGAACACTGAAGCTTTCTTT | CASGQDRGRGNTEAFF
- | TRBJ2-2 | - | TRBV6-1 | TGTGCCGGGGGGACGAACACCGGGGAGCTGTTTTTT | CAGGTNTGELFF
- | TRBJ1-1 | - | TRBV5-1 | TGCGCCAGCAGCCAGAACTCGGGGCCTCATTCAGGGGACACTGAAGCTTTCTTT | CASSQNSGPHSGDTEAFF
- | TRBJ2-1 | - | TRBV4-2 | TGTGCCAGCAGGCGTGCCCTTATCCCCTCCTACAATGAGCAGTTCTTC | CASRRALIPSYNEQFF
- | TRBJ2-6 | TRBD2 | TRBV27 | TGTGCCAGCAGTTACCCTAGCGGGTTTCTCTCTGGGGCCAACGTCCTGACTTTC | CASSYPSGFLSGANVLTF
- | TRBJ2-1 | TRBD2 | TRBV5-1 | TGCGCCAGCAGCCCGGGACTAGCGGGCGTCATCACTGAGCAGTTCTTC | CASSPGLAGVITEQFF
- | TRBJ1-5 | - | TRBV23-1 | TGCGCCAGCAGTCGAGGGCAGGACTATCAGCCCCAGCATTTT | CASSRGQDYQPQHF
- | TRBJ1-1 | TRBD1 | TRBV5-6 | TGTGCCAGCAGCTTGGGGCGGGACAGGGGGCGAGAGGACACTGAAGCTTTCTTT | CASSLGRDRGREDTEAFF
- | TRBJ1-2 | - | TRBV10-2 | TGCGCCAGCAGGTTGGGACTCCAGCTACATGGCTACACCTTC | CASRLGLQLHGYTF
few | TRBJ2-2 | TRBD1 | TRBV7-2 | TGTGCCAGCAGCCCCGTGGCCAGGGGGACCGGGGAGCTGTTTTTT | CASSPVARGTGELFF
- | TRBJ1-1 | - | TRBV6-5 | TGTGCCAGCAGTTACGGGGCGGAAGTGAACACTGAAGCTTTCTTT | CASSYGAEVNTEAFF
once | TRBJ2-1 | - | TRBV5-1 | TGCGCCAGCAGGGGCAGTATGAGTGTCAATGAGCAGTTCTTC | CASRGSMSVNEQFF
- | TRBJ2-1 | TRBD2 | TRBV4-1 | TGCGCCAGCAGCCAAGAAGGTCCTAGCGGGCGAAGAGGGTACAATGAGCAGTTCTTC | CASSQEGPSGRRGYNEQFF
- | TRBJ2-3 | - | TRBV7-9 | TGTGCCAGCAGCTTAATAGCGGCTAGGGATGATACGCAGTATTTT | CASSLIAARDDTQYF
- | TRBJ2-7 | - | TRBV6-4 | TGTGCCAGCAGTGACTGCCCCGGGACAACACCGTGCGAGCAGTACTTC | CASSDCPGTTPCEQYF